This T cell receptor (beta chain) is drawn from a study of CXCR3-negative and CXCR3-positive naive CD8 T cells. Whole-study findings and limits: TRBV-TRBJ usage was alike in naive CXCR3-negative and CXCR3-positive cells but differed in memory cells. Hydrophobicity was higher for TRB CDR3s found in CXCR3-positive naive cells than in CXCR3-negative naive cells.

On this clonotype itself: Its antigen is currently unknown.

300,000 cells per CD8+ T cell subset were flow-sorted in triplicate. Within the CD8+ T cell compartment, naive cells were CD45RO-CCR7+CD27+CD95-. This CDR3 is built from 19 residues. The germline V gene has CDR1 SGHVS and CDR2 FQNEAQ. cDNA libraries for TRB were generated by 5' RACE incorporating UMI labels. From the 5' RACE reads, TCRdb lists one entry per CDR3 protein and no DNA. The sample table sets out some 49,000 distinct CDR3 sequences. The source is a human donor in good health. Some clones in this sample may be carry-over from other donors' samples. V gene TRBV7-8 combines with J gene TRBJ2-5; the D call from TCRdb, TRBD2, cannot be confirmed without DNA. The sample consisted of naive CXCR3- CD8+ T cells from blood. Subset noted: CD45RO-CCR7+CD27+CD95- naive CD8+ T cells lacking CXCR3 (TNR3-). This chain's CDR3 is CASSTSASGAGGPKETQYF.